Listed below are T cell receptor beta chains from one sample, sequenced in a study of T cells in Graves' hyperthyroidism and ophthalmopathy. One entry per CDR3 protein results from TCRdb running MiXCR on the multiplex PCR reads. The sample consists of roughly 580,000 distinct CDR3 sequences, approximately 44% of them appearing once. The sequencing input was peripheral blood or thyroid tissue (not recorded which). The receptors originated from a woman younger than 35 with Graves' hyperthyroidism. Both conserved end residues are part of each CDR3. Fields, in order: V gene, CDR3 length, clone size, D gene, J gene, CDR3 protein, CDR3 DNA. The D gene is left open where the match is weak. Some rows mark clone size as missing; the rest say once, few, many or name a class of expanded clone.

V: TRBV4-1
length: 15
size: -
D: TRBD2
J: TRBJ2-7
CDR3: CASSQGGLAGARKYF
DNA: TGCGCCAGCAGCCAAGGTGGACTAGCGGGAGCTCGGAAGTACTTC

V: TRBV10-3
length: 13
size: many
D: -
J: TRBJ2-2
CDR3: CAISDVDTGELFF
DNA: TGTGCCATCAGTGACGTGGACACCGGGGAGCTGTTTTTT

V: TRBV7-9
length: 15
size: -
D: TRBD1
J: TRBJ2-5
CDR3: CASSRTGERQETQYF
DNA: TGTGCCAGCAGCCGGACAGGGGAGAGGCAAGAGACCCAGTACTTC

V: TRBV7-9
length: 12
size: -
D: -
J: TRBJ1-2
CDR3: CASSLDLGGYTF
DNA: TGTGCCAGCAGCTTAGATCTGGGTGGCTACACCTTC

V: TRBV7-2
length: 15
size: few
D: -
J: TRBJ1-1
CDR3: CASSLDRVADTEAFF
DNA: TGTGCCAGCAGCTTAGATCGGGTGGCGGACACTGAAGCTTTCTTT

V: TRBV12-3/TRBV12-4
length: 12
size: -
D: -
J: TRBJ1-5
CDR3: CASTESNQPQHF
DNA: TGTGCCAGCACCGAATCTAATCAGCCCCAGCATTTT

V: TRBV7-2
length: 14
size: many
D: TRBD1
J: TRBJ1-5
CDR3: CASTDRANNQPQHF
DNA: TGTGCCAGCACGGACAGGGCAAACAATCAGCCCCAGCATTTT

V: TRBV10-3
length: 14
size: -
D: -
J: TRBJ2-7
CDR3: CASSELLSNYEQYF
DNA: TGTGCCAGCAGTGAACTGCTATCCAACTACGAGCAGTACTTC

V: TRBV7-9
length: 15
size: few
D: -
J: TRBJ2-7
CDR3: CASSFEWGEAYEQYF
DNA: TGTGCCAGCAGCTTCGAATGGGGGGAAGCCTACGAGCAGTACTTC

V: TRBV7-3
length: 16
size: -
D: TRBD1
J: TRBJ2-7
CDR3: CASTDRQGSLYYEQYF
DNA: TGTGCCAGCACCGATCGACAGGGCTCCCTATACTACGAGCAGTACTTC

V: TRBV6-5
length: 14
size: -
D: -
J: TRBJ2-7
CDR3: CASRSRESSYEQYF
DNA: TGTGCCAGCAGGTCCCGGGAAAGCTCCTACGAGCAGTACTTC

V: TRBV7-9
length: 16
size: many
D: TRBD1
J: TRBJ1-3
CDR3: CASSFGQDRGWGDHDF
DNA: TGTGCCAGCAGCTTCGGACAGGACAGGGGTTGGGGGGACCATGATTTT

V: TRBV7-2
length: 15
size: -
D: -
J: TRBJ2-5
CDR3: CASSLVHGNQETQYF
DNA: TGTGCCAGCAGCTTAGTTCACGGAAACCAAGAGACCCAGTACTTC

V: TRBV9
length: 13
size: -
D: -
J: TRBJ1-2
CDR3: CASRSRGGDGYTF
DNA: TGTGCCAGCAGGTCCAGGGGAGGGGATGGCTACACCTTC

V: TRBV11-1
length: 15
size: -
D: -
J: TRBJ2-7
CDR3: CASIPYSSGANEQYF
DNA: TGTGCCAGCATCCCCTACTCGTCGGGAGCAAACGAGCAGTACTTC

V: TRBV24-1
length: 14
size: -
D: -
J: TRBJ1-2
CDR3: CATSDGGLANGYTF
DNA: TGTGCCACCAGTGATGGGGGACTAGCGAATGGCTACACCTTC

V: TRBV24-1
length: 14
size: many
D: TRBD1
J: TRBJ2-7
CDR3: CATSEGDRDYEQYF
DNA: TGTGCCACCAGTGAAGGGGACAGGGACTACGAGCAGTACTTC

V: TRBV2
length: 16
size: -
D: -
J: TRBJ2-7
CDR3: CASSDPRDFSSYEQYF
DNA: TGTGCCAGCAGTGACCCCCGGGACTTTAGCTCCTACGAGCAGTACTTC

V: TRBV29-1
length: 12
size: -
D: -
J: TRBJ2-2
CDR3: CSAPGDTGELFF
DNA: TGCAGCGCCCCAGGGGATACCGGGGAGCTGTTTTTT

V: TRBV7-6
length: 16
size: many
D: -
J: TRBJ1-3
CDR3: CASSLVHGDSGNTIYF
DNA: TGTGCCAGCAGCTTAGTCCACGGAGACTCTGGAAACACCATATATTTT

V: TRBV7-9
length: 16
size: -
D: -
J: TRBJ1-2
CDR3: CASSLDLPTGTLGYTF
DNA: TGTGCCAGCAGCTTAGATCTCCCCACAGGGACTCTCGGCTACACCTTC

V: TRBV10-3
length: 19
size: -
D: -
J: TRBJ1-4
CDR3: CAIRDIEVDLARYDEKLFF
DNA: TGTGCCATCAGAGATATCGAGGTTGACCTTGCTCGCTACGATGAAAAACTGTTTTTT

V: TRBV24-1
length: 16
size: many
D: TRBD1
J: TRBJ2-5
CDR3: CATSDPQQGHQETQYF
DNA: TGTGCCACCAGTGATCCGCAACAGGGGCACCAAGAGACCCAGTACTTC

V: TRBV9
length: 15
size: many
D: -
J: TRBJ1-4
CDR3: CASSPDGPRDEKLFF
DNA: TGTGCCAGCAGTCCAGACGGCCCGAGAGACGAAAAACTGTTTTTT

V: TRBV20-1
length: 18
size: few
D: TRBD2
J: TRBJ2-6
CDR3: CSATEGLAGGSGANVLTF
DNA: TGCAGTGCTACCGAGGGACTAGCGGGAGGGTCTGGGGCCAACGTCCTGACTTTC

V: TRBV15
length: 15
size: -
D: -
J: TRBJ2-6
CDR3: CATSRDAQGANVLTF
DNA: TGTGCCACCAGCAGAGACGCGCAGGGGGCCAACGTCCTGACTTTC

V: TRBV12-3/TRBV12-4
length: 13
size: few
D: -
J: TRBJ2-7
CDR3: CASSLQRNYEQYF
DNA: TGTGCCAGCAGTTTGCAGCGTAACTACGAGCAGTACTTC

V: TRBV25-1
length: 14
size: -
D: -
J: TRBJ1-1
CDR3: CASSARGSVDEAFF
DNA: TGTGCCAGCAGTGCTAGAGGGAGCGTTGATGAAGCTTTCTTT

V: TRBV5-1
length: 15
size: few
D: TRBD1
J: TRBJ1-1
CDR3: CASSRDRGLNTEAFF
DNA: TGCGCCAGCAGCCGGGACAGGGGGTTGAACACTGAAGCTTTCTTT

V: TRBV10-3
length: 14
size: -
D: -
J: TRBJ1-4
CDR3: CAISTGTPNEKLFF
DNA: TGTGCCATCAGTACCGGGACCCCCAATGAAAAACTGTTTTTT

V: TRBV19
length: 17
size: -
D: TRBD1
J: TRBJ2-2
CDR3: CASSTPWTGGRTGELFF
DNA: TGTGCCAGTAGTACCCCGTGGACAGGGGGCAGGACCGGGGAGCTGTTTTTT

V: TRBV5-1
length: 14
size: -
D: -
J: TRBJ1-3
CDR3: CASSRGQVRNTIYF
DNA: TGCGCCAGCAGCAGGGGACAAGTCCGAAACACCATATATTTT

V: TRBV6-6
length: 16
size: -
D: -
J: TRBJ2-7
CDR3: CASSEALDSNSYEQYF
DNA: TGTGCCAGCAGTGAGGCCCTGGACAGTAACTCCTACGAGCAGTACTTC

V: TRBV11-2
length: 20
size: -
D: TRBD1
J: TRBJ1-5
CDR3: CASSLVPVGQGVYSNQPQHF
DNA: TGTGCCAGCAGCTTGGTACCGGTCGGACAGGGAGTTTATAGCAATCAGCCCCAGCATTTT

V: TRBV10-3
length: 15
size: once
D: TRBD1
J: TRBJ2-7
CDR3: CAISVTGGSSYEQYF
DNA: TGTGCCATCAGTGTGACAGGGGGAAGCTCCTACGAGCAGTACTTC

V: TRBV7-2
length: 13
size: -
D: -
J: TRBJ2-5
CDR3: CASSLDSGETQYF
DNA: TGTGCCAGCAGCTTAGACAGCGGAGAGACCCAGTACTTC

V: TRBV9
length: 17
size: -
D: -
J: TRBJ2-6
CDR3: CASSAMSGSSGANVLTF
DNA: TGTGCCAGCAGCGCCATGTCAGGGAGCTCTGGGGCCAACGTCCTGACTTTC